This T cell receptor (beta chain) was observed in a study of T cell responses to AZD1222 COVID-19 vaccine. A remark on this clone: What it binds is unknown.

Generated by immunoSEQ multiplex PCR, the TCRdb table keeps only in-frame clones and is missing some. The data show about 100,000 clones, with about 88% seen just once and about 1.7% held by the top ten. Notes on the study in general: Mapped onto spike, vaccine-associated CD4 TCRs spanned it and were dominant at 160-218 and 743-854. Nearly half of spike-specific TCRs reportedly target unmutated variant regions.

The V end was cut by 2 bases, the J end by 5 bases, with 6 bases between. The V gene's germline CDR1 is LNHDA and CDR2 SQIVND (reference sequence). The length of the CDR3 is 12 residues. The origin of this receptor is an adult in good health. This chain joins TRBV19 and TRBJ1-1; D not certain. Source: peripheral blood, taken on day 0 of AZD1222 vaccination. As DNA, the CDR3 is TGTGCCAGTAGTATAAGAAGAACTGAAGCTTTCTTT. Its translation is CASSIRRTEAFF.